These 20 T cell receptor beta chains share one sample of origin, sequenced in a study of beta chain features in type 1 diabetes. Reverse transcribing all isolated RNA meant expressed TCRB transcripts were sequenced. Clones were sequenced by immunoSEQ multiplex PCR, and TCRdb holds only the in-frame ones, with some missing. The table lists about half a million clones, 30% of them singletons. Sequencing input: naive CD4+ T cells from blood. Receptors originate from a man between 18 and 35 years old in good health.

The genes are TRBV9 and TRBJ1-2; D not resolved. The CDR3 is 14 residues long. The germline V gene encodes CDR1 SGDLS and CDR2 YYNGEE. Trimming stripped 0 bases from V and 2 bases from J, with 8 bases between. The CDR3 DNA reads as TGTGCCAGCAGCGTAGTAACGGCGAACTATGGCTACACCTTC. Its translation: CASSVVTANYGYTF. Using reference TRBV9 and TRBJ1-2 for the parts outside the CDR3, the full variable domain is DSGVTQTPKHLITATGQRVTLRCSPRSGDLSVYWYQQSLDQGLQFLIQYYNGEERAKGNILERFSAQQFPDLHSELNLSSLELGDSALYFCASSVVTANYGYTFGSGTRLTVV.

In its sample, this clone was seen a few times. CDR3 protein: CASSSTGGSGTYNEQFF. Here the CDR3 DNA reads TGTGCCAGCAGTTCAACGGGTGGTAGCGGGACTTACAATGAGCAGTTCTTC. V and J are TRBV11-1 and TRBJ2-1; TRBD2 matches 8 bases. Germline CDR1 and CDR2: SGHAT and FQDESV (reference sequence). The junction had 14 bases not matched to a gene; V was cut back by 6 bases and J by 4 bases. The CDR3 contains 17 residues.

This clone is a singleton in its sample. The chain joins TRBV6-5 to TRBJ2-3, with D hard to call. CDR1 is MNHEY, CDR2 SVGAGI, per germline. The V and J ends lost 4 bases and 3 bases respectively, with 14 bases between them. The CDR3 is 15 amino acids. The CDR3 bases are TGTGCCAGCAGTTCCCGGCACGGTGGGACAGATACGCAGTATTTT. Translation gives CASSSRHGGTDTQYF.

This clone was recorded a few times. The chain is built from TRBV29-1 and TRBJ2-1; 10 nucleotides match TRBD2. In germline, CDR1 is SQVTM, CDR2 ANQGSEA. The CDR3 runs 16 residues. V lost 0 bases to trimming and J lost 4 bases; unmatched junction nucleotides: 6. The CDR3 DNA reads as TGCAGCGTTGAAGAGTGGACTAGCGGCTCGTACAATGAGCAGTTCTTC. This codes for CSVEEWTSGSYNEQFF.

The rearrangement uses TRBV11-2 and TRBJ1-1; the D gene is possibly TRBD1 (6 bases). The V gene lost 6 bases and the J gene lost 1 base, with 15 bases spanning the gap. Germline assignment: CDR1 SGHAT and CDR2 FQNNGV. CDR3 length equals 15 residues. The CDR3 coding sequence is TGTGCCAGCAGACCCTGGACAGAGCCGAACACTGAAGCTTTCTTT. It specifies CASRPWTEPNTEAFF.

The CDR3 nucleotides read TGTGCCAGCAGCTTTGGGGGCGGACTAGCGGGGAGCACAGATACGCAGTATTTT. It yields the protein CASSFGGGLAGSTDTQYF. V and J are TRBV5-4 and TRBJ2-3; 12 nucleotides match TRBD2. This CDR3 has 18 residues. Per germline, CDR1 SGHNT and CDR2 YYREEE (reference sequence). After removal of 2 bases from V and 0 bases from J, the junction contained 7 bases not matched to a gene.

This clone was recorded once. J is TRBJ2-1 and V is TRBV7-9, with D maybe TRBD1 (5 bases). Germline lookup yields CDR1 SEHNR and CDR2 FQNEAQ (reference sequence). V gave up 0 bases and J gave up 7 bases, with 13 bases separating them. The CDR3 has 15 residues. CDR3 DNA sequence: TGTGCCAGCAGCTTAGCGGGAAGGGGATGGAATGAGCAGTTCTTC. The encoded protein is CASSLAGRGWNEQFF.

The rearrangement joins TRBV4-3 to TRBJ2-1; 8 nucleotides agree with TRBD1. The CDR3 totals 19 residues. Germline V gives CDR1 LGHNA, CDR2 YSLEER. The V and J ends lost 0 bases and 6 bases, in that order; junction bases with no gene match: 16. The CDR3 reads CASSQDQLRWQGAVNEQFF. The CDR3 nucleotides are TGCGCCAGCAGCCAAGATCAATTGAGGTGGCAGGGGGCAGTCAATGAGCAGTTCTTC.

The rearrangement joins TRBV29-1 to TRBJ2-6; D is unresolved. Trimming pared 4 bases from V and 0 bases from J, leaving 7 bases between. This CDR3 has 14 residues. Germline V gene sequence: CDR1 SQVTM, CDR2 ANQGSEA. Here the CDR3 DNA reads TGCAGCGTTGGGATAAGCTCTGGGGCCAACGTCCTGACTTTC. Protein: CSVGISSGANVLTF. Complete variable domain (other parts from reference TRBV29-1 and TRBJ2-6): SAVISQKPSRDICQRGTSLTIQCQVDSQVTMMFWYRQQPGQSLTLIATANQGSEATYESGFVIDKFPISRPNLTFSTLTVSNMSPEDSSIYLCSVGISSGANVLTFGAGSRLTVL.

This chain links TRBV5-1 with TRBJ2-1, with D unclear. With 0 bases removed from V and 3 bases from J, the gap between germline ends came to 7 bases. There are 14 residues in the CDR3. Germline assignment: CDR1 SGHRS and CDR2 YFSETQ. CDR3 loop: CASSLVGSYNEQFF. The DNA of the CDR3 is TGCGCCAGCAGCTTGGTCGGCAGCTACAATGAGCAGTTCTTC.

This clone was picked up a small number of times. V gene TRBV9 combines with J gene TRBJ2-3; D call uncertain. Trimming pared 0 bases from V and 1 base from J, leaving 12 bases between. CDR3 length: 16 residues. Germline V gene data show CDR1 as SGDLS and CDR2 as YYNGEE. The CDR3 loop reads CASSVEYGGGTDTQYF. Written as DNA, the CDR3 is TGTGCCAGCAGCGTAGAATACGGCGGAGGCACAGATACGCAGTATTTT.

The V and J genes are TRBV18 and TRBJ2-5, with no clear D. Germline assignment: CDR1 KGHSH and CDR2 LQKENI. Trimming cost V 1 base and J 3 bases, with 9 bases left between them. The CDR3 is 14 amino acids. The CDR3 region has the DNA TGTGCCAGCTCACCACTGGCTAGAAAAGAGACCCAGTACTTC. Translation: CASSPLARKETQYF.

The chain carries TRBV7-9 and TRBJ2-1; 7 bases align to TRBD1. Germline CDR1 is SEHNR and CDR2 is FQNEAQ (reference sequence). Trimming took 2 bases from V and 5 from J; bases not matched to a gene: 6. This CDR3 spans 15 amino acids. The DNA for the CDR3 is TGTGCCAGCAGCTTAACAAGGGGGCTCCACAATGAGCAGTTCTTC. It yields the protein CASSLTRGLHNEQFF.

Only a few counts were recorded for this clone. Other DNA sequences of this sample code for an identical CDR3. The J gene is TRBJ2-7, the V gene TRBV7-9; 8 bases map to TRBD2. Germline V gene data show CDR1 as SEHNR and CDR2 as FQNEAQ (reference sequence). The ends lost 5 bases at V and 1 base at J; junction bases unmatched: 7. This CDR3 is 15 amino acids long. CDR3 region: CASSPRTSGSYEQYF. The CDR3 DNA reads as TGTGCCAGCAGCCCCCGCACTAGCGGATCCTACGAGCAGTACTTC. The complete variable domain, with remaining parts taken from reference TRBV7-9 and TRBJ2-7, reads DTGVSQNPRHKITKRGQNVTFRCDPISEHNRLYWYRQTLGQGPEFLTYFQNEAQLEKSRLLSDRFSAERPKGSFSTLEIQRTEQGDSAMYLCASSPRTSGSYEQYFGPGTRLTVT.

The chain employs TRBV5-1 and TRBJ2-5; D might be TRBD2 (5 bases). V lost 2 bases and J lost 5, with 10 bases in between. Looked up from germline, CDR1 is SGHRS and CDR2 is YFSETQ. This CDR3 has 13 amino acids. The CDR3 sequence is CASSLGLYETQYF. Written as DNA, the CDR3 is TGCGCCAGCAGCTTAGGACTTTACGAGACCCAGTACTTC.

The gene calls are TRBV15 and TRBJ2-5, with D perhaps matching TRBD1 (5 bases). The V end lost 5 bases, the J end lost 4 bases, and 14 bases lay between the germline ends. The CDR3 totals 14 residues. Per the germline V gene, CDR1 is LNHNV and CDR2 is YYDKDF (reference sequence). The CDR3 DNA sequence: TGTGCCACCAGCTCCCCAGGGTTGATAGAGACCCAGTACTTC. Its protein is CATSSPGLIETQYF.

The V call is TRBV5-1, the J call TRBJ2-3; 7 bases align to TRBD2. The CDR3 is 16 amino acids. Germline V gives CDR1 SGHRS, CDR2 YFSETQ. Trimming at V came to 1 base and at J to 4 bases, leaving 9 bases not matched to a gene. In DNA, the CDR3 is TGCGCCAGCAGCTTGAGGACTAGTGGTCTCGCAGATACGCAGTATTTT. Amino acid sequence: CASSLRTSGLADTQYF.

This chain uses TRBV29-1 with TRBJ2-2; 7 bases map to TRBD2. The CDR3 has 13 amino acids. The junction had 3 bases not matched to a gene; V was cut back by 4 bases and J by 4 bases. Per germline, CDR1 SQVTM and CDR2 ANQGSEA. The CDR3 sequence: CSVVSGGTGELFF. The DNA for the CDR3 is TGCAGCGTTGTTTCGGGAGGCACCGGGGAGCTGTTTTTT.

CDR3 sequence: CASSLSTGGDTEAFF. The CDR3 DNA follows: TGTGCCAGCAGTTTATCGACAGGAGGGGACACTGAAGCTTTCTTT. The V gene is TRBV27, the J gene TRBJ1-1, with TRBD1 as a possible D gene (6 bases). This CDR3 contains 15 residues. Germline V lookup: CDR1 MNHEY, CDR2 SMNVEV (reference sequence). The germline V and J ends were trimmed by 0 bases and 3 bases, with 11 bases remaining between them.

This clone has a handful of counts. This rearrangement joins TRBV29-1 to TRBJ2-3; TRBD1 aligns across 9 bases. CDR1 and CDR2 from the germline V gene are SQVTM and ANQGSEA. The V and J ends lost 3 bases and 3 bases, in that order; junction bases with no gene match: 7. The CDR3 is made up of 15 amino acids. The CDR3 loop is CSVEIGTGLTDTQYF. CDR3 nucleotides: TGCAGCGTTGAGATCGGGACAGGGTTAACAGATACGCAGTATTTT.